This is a list of T cell receptor beta chains from one sample in a study of cytomegalovirus exposure and HLA in healthy donors. Clones were sequenced by immunoSEQ multiplex PCR, and TCRdb holds only the in-frame ones, with some missing. The profile shows approximately 190,000 clones, approximately 84% of them singletons. The sequenced sample consisted of PBMCs. These TCRs come from a woman in her forties or fifties in good health and CMV-seropositive. CDR3s include the opening cysteine and the closing phenylalanine or tryptophan. The D gene is left open where the match is weak. Clone size is stated in some rows and not others, as once, few, many or a class when expanded.

TRBJ1-6	-	-	TRBV6-6	CASRGAGSGSPLHF	TGTGCCAGCAGAGGCGCGGGTTCCGGTTCACCCCTCCACTTT
TRBJ1-5	TRBD1	-	TRBV5-1	CASRDSDNQPQHF	TGCGCCAGCCGGGACAGCGACAATCAGCCCCAGCATTTT
TRBJ1-2	TRBD1	-	TRBV6-1	CASSRGQTYGYTF	TGTGCCAGCAGCCGGGGACAGACCTATGGCTACACCTTC
TRBJ2-1	-	-	TRBV7-6	CASSLNNEQFF	TGTGCCAGCAGCCTAAACAATGAGCAGTTCTTC
TRBJ1-2	TRBD1	-	TRBV10-3	CAISSGQGINYGYTF	TGTGCCATCAGCTCGGGACAGGGAATCAACTATGGCTACACCTTC
TRBJ2-7	TRBD1	once	TRBV7-2	CASSLEAGGAYEQYF	TGTGCCAGCAGCTTAGAGGCAGGGGGCGCATACGAGCAGTACTTC
TRBJ1-2	-	-	TRBV6-6	CASSYAGLGGYTF	TGTGCCAGCAGTTACGCGGGGTTGGGTGGCTACACCTTC
TRBJ1-2	-	-	TRBV5-1	CASSLAVGSGGYTF	TGCGCCAGCAGCTTGGCAGTAGGTTCGGGTGGCTACACCTTC
TRBJ2-1	TRBD2	few	TRBV11-3	CASSFSTSGGGEQFF	TGTGCCAGCAGCTTTTCCACTAGTGGGGGGGGTGAGCAGTTCTTC
TRBJ2-3	-	-	TRBV2	CASSPMASGVDTQYF	TGTGCCAGCAGTCCCATGGCGTCGGGGGTTGATACGCAGTATTTT
TRBJ1-3	-	-	TRBV7-9	CASSAYRARSGNTIYF	TGTGCCAGCAGCGCATACAGGGCCCGCTCTGGAAACACCATATATTTT
TRBJ2-1	TRBD1	-	TRBV7-3	CASSPSRDRYNEQFF	TGTGCCAGCAGCCCGTCCCGGGACAGGTACAATGAGCAGTTCTTC
TRBJ1-2	TRBD1	-	TRBV27	CASSLSPGTAYGYTF	TGTGCCAGCAGTTTATCGCCCGGGACAGCCTATGGCTACACCTTC
TRBJ1-6	TRBD1	-	TRBV6-5	CASRTTGGDSPLHF	TGTGCCAGCAGAACGACAGGGGGGGATTCACCCCTCCACTTT
TRBJ1-4	-	once	TRBV5-1	CASSLDSTNEKLFF	TGCGCCAGCAGCTTGGACAGTACTAATGAAAAACTGTTTTTT
TRBJ2-3	TRBD1	-	TRBV2	CASSGDRGLGDTQYF	TGTGCCAGCAGTGGCGACAGGGGGCTTGGAGATACGCAGTATTTT
TRBJ2-3	TRBD2	-	TRBV7-2	CASSLSGGKDTQYF	TGTGCCAGCAGCTTAAGCGGGGGGAAAGATACGCAGTATTTT
TRBJ1-1	-	-	TRBV5-4	CASSQVGGDTEAFF	TGCGCCAGCAGCCAAGTAGGAGGGGACACTGAAGCTTTCTTT
TRBJ2-7	-	-	TRBV28	CASSSPGGLYEQYF	TGTGCCAGCAGTTCTCCCGGAGGACTCTACGAGCAGTACTTC
TRBJ1-2	-	-	TRBV29-1	CSVEQLATGAMGLGGYTF	TGCAGCGTTGAACAGTTGGCGACAGGAGCTATGGGCCTGGGTGGCTACACCTTC
TRBJ1-6	TRBD1	-	TRBV12-5	CASGLRGQGYNSPLHF	TGTGCTAGTGGTTTAAGGGGACAGGGATATAATTCACCCCTCCACTTT
TRBJ2-3	TRBD2	-	TRBV19	CASSPESGGVVTQYF	TGTGCCAGTAGCCCGGAGAGCGGGGGGGTCGTTACGCAGTATTTT
TRBJ1-3	-	-	TRBV11-2	CASSRAGISGNTIYF	TGTGCCAGCAGCCGGGCCGGGATCTCTGGAAACACCATATATTTT
TRBJ2-5	-	-	TRBV19	CASSSPTAGEETQYF	TGTGCCAGTAGTTCCCCGACAGCAGGAGAGGAGACCCAGTACTTC
TRBJ2-1	TRBD2	-	TRBV27	CASSTLPGGTNEQFF	TGTGCCAGCAGTACCCTCCCGGGGGGGACTAATGAACAGTTCTTC
TRBJ2-3	-	-	TRBV6-6	CASLRGPPTDTQYF	TGTGCCAGCCTGCGTGGGCCCCCCACAGATACGCAGTATTTT
TRBJ2-2	TRBD2	-	TRBV14	CASSRWGGNTGELFF	TGTGCCAGCAGCCGTTGGGGGGGGAACACCGGGGAGCTGTTTTTT
TRBJ1-4	-	-	TRBV7-2	CASSLLGGREKLFF	TGTGCCAGCAGCTTATTAGGAGGGCGAGAAAAACTGTTTTTT
TRBJ2-7	-	-	TRBV7-2	CASSSPFSEQYF	TGTGCCAGCAGCTCCCCCTTCTCCGAGCAGTACTTC
TRBJ2-2	-	-	TRBV5-1	CASSYTRAGELFF	TGCGCCAGCAGCTACACTAGGGCCGGGGAGCTGTTTTTT
TRBJ1-1	-	-	TRBV6-5	CASSPGENTEAFF	TGTGCCAGCAGTCCAGGGGAGAACACTGAAGCTTTCTTT
TRBJ2-2	-	-	TRBV7-3	CASSLDQVSNTGELFF	TGTGCCAGCAGCTTAGATCAGGTTTCGAACACCGGGGAGCTGTTTTTT
TRBJ1-5	TRBD1	-	TRBV19	CASNRQGSWNQHF	TGTGCCAGTAACAGACAGGGTAGTTGGAACCAGCATTTT
TRBJ2-3	TRBD2	-	TRBV5-1	CASSLSSSGGDTQYF	TGCGCCAGCAGCTTGTCGTCTAGCGGGGGTGATACGCAGTATTTT
TRBJ2-5	TRBD2	-	TRBV7-6	CASSLPSGGVETQYF	TGTGCCAGCAGCCTACCTAGCGGGGGTGTGGAGACCCAGTACTTC
TRBJ2-7	-	-	TRBV6-6	CASSKPLQGHEQYF	TGTGCCAGCAGCAAACCATTACAGGGCCACGAGCAGTACTTC
TRBJ2-7	-	-	TRBV6-1	CASRSGQVFYEQYF	TGTGCCAGCAGGTCAGGACAAGTCTTTTACGAGCAGTACTTC
TRBJ1-1	TRBD1	-	TRBV30	CAWRTGKGAEAFF	TGTGCCTGGAGGACAGGGAAAGGGGCTGAAGCTTTCTTT
TRBJ2-7	TRBD1	-	TRBV28	CASSYLTGVGYEQYF	TGTGCCAGCAGTTACCTAACAGGGGTAGGGTACGAGCAGTACTTC
TRBJ2-5	-	few	TRBV7-9	CASSLSATSQETQYF	TGTGCCAGCAGCTTGTCGGCGACATCACAAGAGACCCAGTACTTC
TRBJ2-7	TRBD1	-	TRBV6-5	CASSSRDRGLYEQYF	TGTGCCAGCAGTTCTCGGGACAGGGGGCTGTACGAGCAGTACTTC
TRBJ1-1	-	-	TRBV6-5	CASTERGNTEAFF	TGTGCCAGCACCGAAAGGGGAAACACTGAAGCTTTCTTT
TRBJ2-7	-	-	TRBV18	CASSPGLDYEQYF	TGTGCCAGCTCCCCAGGGCTGGACTACGAGCAGTACTTC
TRBJ2-1	-	-	TRBV5-8	CASNYHPNGGHNEQFF	TGTGCCAGCAACTACCACCCCAATGGAGGGCACAATGAGCAGTTCTTC
TRBJ2-2	TRBD1	-	TRBV2	CASRPQGTGELFF	TGTGCCAGCAGGCCACAGGGGACCGGGGAGCTGTTTTTT
TRBJ1-5	TRBD1	-	TRBV7-8	CASSLEGASNQPQHF	TGTGCCAGCAGCTTAGAGGGGGCGAGCAATCAGCCCCAGCATTTT
TRBJ2-3	TRBD1	-	TRBV14	CASSPLGTGGENTQYF	TGTGCCAGCAGCCCCCTGGGGACAGGGGGCGAGAATACGCAGTATTTT
TRBJ1-6	-	-	TRBV27	CATRSGTYNSPLHF	TGTGCCACCCGATCGGGAACCTATAATTCACCCCTCCACTTT
TRBJ1-1	-	-	TRBV6-6	CASSYTQGTEAFF	TGTGCCAGCAGTTATACTCAGGGCACTGAAGCTTTCTTT
TRBJ1-5	TRBD1	few	TRBV2	CASSERSGGTQHF	TGTGCCAGCAGTGAAAGGTCAGGGGGGACCCAGCATTTT
TRBJ2-5	TRBD2	-	TRBV4-2	CASRGLAGEYETQYF	TGTGCCAGCAGGGGACTAGCGGGGGAGTATGAGACCCAGTACTTC
TRBJ1-2	-	-	TRBV5-4	CASSQDPGTTYGYTF	TGTGCCAGCAGCCAGGACCCCGGGACAACCTATGGCTACACCTTC
TRBJ2-7	-	-	TRBV6-5	CASSYQAYYEQYF	TGTGCCAGCAGTTATCAGGCATACTACGAGCAGTACTTC
TRBJ2-6	-	-	TRBV7-2	CASSFYGANVLTF	TGTGCCAGCAGCTTTTATGGGGCCAACGTCCTGACTTTC
TRBJ2-1	TRBD2	-	TRBV11-2	CASSLVSGGGLYNEQFF	TGTGCCAGCAGCTTAGTATCCGGCGGGGGGCTATACAATGAGCAGTTCTTC
TRBJ2-5	TRBD2	-	TRBV6-5	CASSEGTSVATQYF	TGTGCCAGCAGTGAAGGGACTAGCGTGGCGACCCAGTACTTC
TRBJ2-7	TRBD1	-	TRBV6-1	CASSELQGRYEQYF	TGTGCCAGCAGTGAACTACAGGGGAGATACGAGCAGTACTTC
TRBJ1-3	-	few	TRBV2	CASSGEGFPGNTIYF	TGTGCCAGCAGTGGGGAGGGGTTCCCTGGAAACACCATATATTTT
TRBJ2-5	-	-	TRBV21-1	CASSKERNRGQKETQYF	TGTGCCAGCAGCAAAGAACGGAACAGGGGGCAAAAGGAGACCCAGTACTTC